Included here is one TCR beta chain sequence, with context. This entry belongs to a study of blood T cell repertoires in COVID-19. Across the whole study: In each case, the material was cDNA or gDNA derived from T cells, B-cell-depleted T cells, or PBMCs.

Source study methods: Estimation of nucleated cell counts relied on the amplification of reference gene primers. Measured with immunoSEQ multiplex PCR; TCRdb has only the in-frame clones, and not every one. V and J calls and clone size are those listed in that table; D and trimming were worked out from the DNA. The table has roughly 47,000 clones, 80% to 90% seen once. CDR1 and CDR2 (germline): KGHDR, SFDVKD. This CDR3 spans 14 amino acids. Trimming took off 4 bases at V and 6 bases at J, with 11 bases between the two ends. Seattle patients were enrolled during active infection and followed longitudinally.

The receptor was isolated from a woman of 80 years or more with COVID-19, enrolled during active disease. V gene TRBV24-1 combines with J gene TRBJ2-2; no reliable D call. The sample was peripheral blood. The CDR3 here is CATSDHVRAGELFF. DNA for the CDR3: TGTGCCACCAGTGACCACGTCCGGGCCGGGGAGCTGTTTTTT.